Below are 20 T cell receptor beta chains sequenced from a single sample in a study of OX40 agonist ivuxolimab in advanced cancers. Assay used: immunoSEQ multiplex PCR; TCRdb lists only in-frame clones, some missing. This sample has tens of thousands of clones, with roughly 80% found just once. This material consisted of CD4+ or CD8+ T cells sorted from blood, taken in a trial of the OX40 agonist ivuxolimab. All receptors come from an adult with an advanced solid tumor such as melanoma, head and neck, liver or kidney cancer.

This clone was seen a handful of times. The V call is TRBV10-2, the J call TRBJ1-6; 7 bases are shared with TRBD1. This CDR3 spans 13 amino acids. The V segment lost 7 bases and the J segment 10 bases; nucleotides outside the gene matches: 7. In germline, CDR1 is WSHSY, CDR2 SAAADI. CDR3 region: CASTRTGGSPLHF. Written as DNA, the CDR3 is TGCGCCAGCACCCGGACAGGTGGATCACCCCTCCACTTT.

The chain employs TRBV30 and TRBJ2-2; the match to TRBD2 covers 7 bases. CDR1 is GTSNPN, CDR2 SVGIG, per germline (reference sequence). The length of the CDR3 is 16 residues. Trimming took 0 bases from V and 4 from J; bases not matched to a gene: 8. The CDR3 DNA reads as TGTGCCTGGAGTGTTCGGGGGAGGGCCAGCACCGGGGAGCTGTTTTTT. Its translation is CAWSVRGRASTGELFF.

V and J are TRBV18 and TRBJ2-1; 11 bases are shared with TRBD1. V lost 3 bases and J lost 8; bases outside the gene matches: 9. CDR3 size: 16 residues. The germline V gene has CDR1 KGHSH and CDR2 LQKENI. CDR3 sequence reads: CASSPTSRTGGYEQFF. The DNA for the CDR3 is TGTGCCAGCTCACCCACTTCCAGGACAGGGGGCTATGAGCAGTTCTTC.

This chain connects TRBV7-9 to TRBJ2-1, with TRBD2 as a possible D gene (6 bases). Germline values: CDR1 SEHNR, CDR2 FQNEAQ (reference sequence). Trimming took 5 bases from V and 2 from J, leaving 19 bases between them. The CDR3 runs to 17 residues. The CDR3, as DNA: TGTGCCAGCAGCCCTAGGGTTCGGGCTAGCGCCTACAATGAGCAGTTCTTC. Translation gives CASSPRVRASAYNEQFF.

The rearrangement links TRBV6-1 to TRBJ2-5; possible D gene TRBD1, 6 bases. This CDR3 is 14 amino acids long. Trimming shortened V by 5 bases and J by 0 bases, and 10 bases separated the two germline ends. Germline-derived CDR1 and CDR2 are MNHNS and SASEGT. CDR3 in DNA: TGTGCCAGCAGTCCCCAGGGGTACCAAGAGACCCAGTACTTC. It is translated as CASSPQGYQETQYF.

This rearrangement joins TRBV7-6 to TRBJ2-7; TRBD1 agrees at 8 bases. Germline values: CDR1 SGHVS, CDR2 FNYEAQ. The CDR3 runs 12 residues. Unmatched junction bases numbered 1, after V lost 3 bases and J lost 6 bases. The CDR3 protein is CASSFTGGEQYF. Here the CDR3 DNA reads TGTGCCAGCAGCTTCACAGGGGGCGAGCAGTACTTC.

The chain employs TRBV5-4 and TRBJ2-3; 7 bases are shared with TRBD1. The CDR3 contains 15 residues. CDR1 and CDR2 from the germline V gene are SGHNT and YYREEE (reference sequence). Germline trimming cut 4 bases from V and 0 bases from J; bases unmatched to any gene: 5. The CDR3: CASSPGQSSTDTQYF. In nucleotides, the CDR3 is TGTGCCAGCAGCCCGGGACAGTCTAGCACAGATACGCAGTATTTT.

This clone appeared a few times. The chain uses TRBV6-5 and TRBJ2-7; perhaps TRBD2 as D (6 bases). Germline CDR1 and CDR2: MNHEY and SVGAGI. The germline V and J ends were trimmed by 0 bases and 7 bases, with 16 bases remaining between them. The CDR3 has 15 residues. The CDR3 sequence is CASSYSGTGAREQYF. The CDR3 coding sequence is TGTGCCAGCAGTTACTCGGGGACTGGGGCTAGAGAGCAGTACTTC.

The V gene is TRBV7-2, the J gene TRBJ2-1; 10 bases are a match to TRBD1. Trimming took 4 bases from V and 8 from J; bases not matched to a gene: 11. Germline CDR1 and CDR2: SGHTA and FQGNSA. CDR3 size: 16 residues. The CDR3 here is CASSSPPGTGDHEQFF. The CDR3 DNA sequence: TGTGCCAGCAGCTCTCCACCCGGGACAGGGGACCATGAGCAGTTCTTC. Full variable domain (missing parts from reference TRBV7-2 and TRBJ2-1): GAGVSQSPSNKVTEKGKDVELRCDPISGHTALYWYRQSLGQGLEFLIYFQGNSAPDKSGLPSDRFSAERTGGSVSTLTIQRTQQEDSAVYLCASSSPPGTGDHEQFFGPGTRLTVL.

The genes are TRBV2 and TRBJ2-2, with 11 bases identical to TRBD1. Unmatched junction bases numbered 5, after V lost 6 bases and J lost 8 bases. Germline V lookup: CDR1 SNHLY, CDR2 FYNNEI. The CDR3 spans 14 residues. The CDR3 reads CASSADRGLGELFF. DNA of the CDR3: TGTGCCAGCAGCGCGGACAGGGGGCTAGGGGAGCTGTTTTTT.

This sequence joins TRBV5-5 and TRBJ1-1; TRBD1 matches 7 bases. J lost 0 bases, V lost 6 bases, and 5 bases had no gene match. Germline V gene data show CDR1 as SGHKS and CDR2 as YYEKEE (reference sequence). CDR3 length equals 14 residues. This CDR3 reads CASKQGQVNTEAFF. The CDR3 DNA sequence: TGTGCCAGCAAACAAGGACAGGTGAACACTGAAGCTTTCTTT.

This clone has just one count. The chain links TRBV10-3 to TRBJ2-6; 9 bases agree with TRBD1. V dropped 4 bases and J dropped 2; count of bases not matched to a gene: 6. Germline V lookup: CDR1 ENHRY, CDR2 SYGVKD. This CDR3 spans 17 amino acids. CDR3 sequence: CAISVSGQGAGANVLTF. CDR3 DNA sequence: TGTGCCATCAGTGTTTCGGGACAGGGAGCTGGGGCCAACGTCCTGACTTTC.

The chain links TRBV7-2 to TRBJ1-2; perhaps TRBD1 as D (6 bases). V was cut by 1 base and J by 6 bases, with 12 bases left in between. The germline V gene encodes CDR1 SGHTA and CDR2 FQGNSA. The CDR3 is 14 amino acids. CDR3 nucleotides: TGTGCCAGCAGCTTAGGGGGGAGGACAGATGGCTACACCTTC. Amino acid sequence: CASSLGGRTDGYTF. Full variable domain (rest looked up from reference TRBV7-2 and TRBJ1-2): GAGVSQSPSNKVTEKGKDVELRCDPISGHTALYWYRQSLGQGLEFLIYFQGNSAPDKSGLPSDRFSAERTGGSVSTLTIQRTQQEDSAVYLCASSLGGRTDGYTFGSGTRLTVV.

The gene calls are TRBV18 and TRBJ2-7; D remains ambiguous. Trimming cost V 0 bases and J 4 bases, with 7 bases left between them. The CDR3 totals 13 residues. Germline CDR1 KGHSH, CDR2 LQKENI. CDR3 DNA sequence: TGTGCCAGCTCACCACCCGCACCATACGAGCAGTACTTC. It encodes CASSPPAPYEQYF.

The chain couples TRBV4-3 to TRBJ1-5; TRBD1 might be the D (5 bases). The germline V gene has CDR1 LGHNA and CDR2 YSLEER. Deletions cut 3 bases from V and 0 bases from J, with 12 bases between. The CDR3 runs to 16 residues. CDR3 in amino acids: CASSQSGIYSNQPQHF. CDR3 in DNA: TGCGCCAGCAGCCAGTCAGGGATTTATAGCAATCAGCCCCAGCATTTT.

This clone was recorded a few times. This rearrangement joins TRBV15 to TRBJ2-7, with 11 bases fitting TRBD2. In germline, CDR1 is LNHNV, CDR2 YYDKDF (reference sequence). This CDR3 region has 13 residues. Trimming removed 10 bases from V and 9 bases from J; junction bases left unmatched: 11. CDR3: CAIQTSGVTTQYF. In nucleotides, the CDR3 is TGTGCCATCCAGACTAGCGGGGTAACAACGCAGTACTTC. Using reference TRBV15 and TRBJ2-7 for the parts outside the CDR3, the full variable domain is DAMVIQNPRYQVTQFGKPVTLSCSQTLNHNVMYWYQQKSSQAPKLLFHYYDKDFNNEADTPDNFQSRRPNTSFCFLDIRSPGLGDTAMYLCAIQTSGVTTQYFGPGTRLTVT.

This clone has a handful of counts. The gene calls are TRBV27 and TRBJ1-1; tentatively, D is TRBD1 (5 bases). V lost 3 bases and J lost 11, with 16 bases in between. The CDR3 is made up of 13 amino acids. The germline CDR1 and CDR2 sequences are MNHEY and SMNVEV (reference sequence). CDR3 loop: CASSLWGSKFAFF. CDR3 DNA: TGTGCCAGCAGTTTGTGGGGGAGTAAGTTCGCTTTCTTT.

The V gene is TRBV28, the J gene TRBJ2-7, with D possibly being TRBD2 (6 bases). Per the germline V gene, CDR1 is MDHEN and CDR2 is SYDVKM. The length of the CDR3 is 13 residues. Trimming took off 10 bases at V and 4 bases at J, with 17 bases between the two ends. This CDR3 is CAIEVGRGYEQYF. CDR3 DNA: TGTGCCATCGAGGTGGGGCGGGGATACGAGCAGTACTTC.

The chain uses TRBV6-5 and TRBJ2-5, with D perhaps matching TRBD1 or TRBD2 (6 bases each). The last part of the DNA fits TRBJ2-7 better; the J call may be wrong. The CDR3 runs 14 residues. The germline CDR1 and CDR2 sequences are MNHEY and SVGAGI. The CDR3 is CASTQGSGGHEQYF. DNA for the CDR3: TGTGCCAGCACCCAAGGTTCCGGGGGCCACGAGCAGTACTTC.

In its sample, this clone was seen once. The chain's CDR3 is CATSAMNEQYF. CDR3 nucleotides: TGTGCCACCAGCGCCATGAACGAGCAGTACTTC. V and J are TRBV15 and TRBJ2-7, with no clear D. The CDR3 length is 11 residues. The V gene's germline CDR1 is LNHNV and CDR2 YYDKDF (reference sequence). Trimming took 5 bases from V and 5 from J, leaving 7 bases between them.